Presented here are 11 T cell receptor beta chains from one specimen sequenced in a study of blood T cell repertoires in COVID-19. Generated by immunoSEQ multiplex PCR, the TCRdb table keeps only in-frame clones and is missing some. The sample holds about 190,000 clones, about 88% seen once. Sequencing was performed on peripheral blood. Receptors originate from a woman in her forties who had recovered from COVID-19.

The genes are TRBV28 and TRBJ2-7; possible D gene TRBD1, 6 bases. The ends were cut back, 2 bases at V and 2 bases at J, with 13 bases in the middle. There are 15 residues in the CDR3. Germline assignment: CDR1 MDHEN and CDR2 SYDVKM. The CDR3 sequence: CASSLAGEGTYEQYF. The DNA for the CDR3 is TGTGCCAGCAGTTTAGCAGGGGAAGGAACCTACGAGCAGTACTTC.

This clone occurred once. CDR3 loop: CSVEKGAPYEQYF. The CDR3 DNA reads TGCAGCGTTGAAAAGGGGGCCCCATACGAGCAGTACTTC. The chain uses TRBV29-1 and TRBJ2-7, with 7 bases matching TRBD1. Germline CDR1 reads SQVTM; CDR2 reads ANQGSEA. V lost 2 bases to trimming and J lost 4 bases; unmatched junction nucleotides: 5. The CDR3 extends over 13 amino acids.

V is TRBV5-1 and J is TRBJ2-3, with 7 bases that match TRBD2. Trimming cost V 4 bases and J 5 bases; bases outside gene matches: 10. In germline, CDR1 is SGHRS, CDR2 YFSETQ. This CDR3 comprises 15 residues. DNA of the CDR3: TGCGCCAGCAGCGTCGGGAGGTGGGATGAAGATACGCAGTATTTT. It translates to CASSVGRWDEDTQYF.

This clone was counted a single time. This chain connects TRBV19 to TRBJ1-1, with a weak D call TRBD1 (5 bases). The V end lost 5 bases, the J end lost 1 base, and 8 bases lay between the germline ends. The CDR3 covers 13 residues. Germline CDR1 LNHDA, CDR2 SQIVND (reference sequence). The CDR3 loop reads CASSATANTEAFF. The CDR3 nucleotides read TGTGCCAGTAGTGCGACAGCGAACACTGAAGCTTTCTTT.

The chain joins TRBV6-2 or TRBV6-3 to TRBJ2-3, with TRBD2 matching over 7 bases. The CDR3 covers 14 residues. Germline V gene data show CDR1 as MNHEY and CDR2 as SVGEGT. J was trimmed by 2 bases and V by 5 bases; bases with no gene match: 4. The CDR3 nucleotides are TGTGCCAGCAGTCAAGCGGGACCCACAGATACGCAGTATTTT. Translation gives CASSQAGPTDTQYF.

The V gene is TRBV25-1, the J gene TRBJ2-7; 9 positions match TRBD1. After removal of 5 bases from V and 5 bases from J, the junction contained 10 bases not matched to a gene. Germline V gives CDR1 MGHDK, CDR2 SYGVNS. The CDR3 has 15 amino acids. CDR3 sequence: CASSTYRDRVNEQYF. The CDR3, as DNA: TGTGCCAGCAGTACCTACCGGGACAGGGTCAACGAGCAGTACTTC.

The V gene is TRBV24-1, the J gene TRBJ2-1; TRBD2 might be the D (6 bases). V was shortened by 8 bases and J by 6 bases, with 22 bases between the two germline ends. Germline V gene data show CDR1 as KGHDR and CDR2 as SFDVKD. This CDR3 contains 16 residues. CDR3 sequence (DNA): TGTGCCACCATGGGGGTTGGGGCAGCGGGCCCCAATGAGCAGTTCTTC. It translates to CATMGVGAAGPNEQFF.

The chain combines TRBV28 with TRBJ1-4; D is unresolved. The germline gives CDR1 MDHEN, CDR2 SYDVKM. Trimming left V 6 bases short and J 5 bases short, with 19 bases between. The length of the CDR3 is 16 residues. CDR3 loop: CASSVTLNTLNEKLFF. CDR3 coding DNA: TGTGCCAGCAGCGTGACATTAAATACCTTAAATGAAAAACTGTTTTTT.

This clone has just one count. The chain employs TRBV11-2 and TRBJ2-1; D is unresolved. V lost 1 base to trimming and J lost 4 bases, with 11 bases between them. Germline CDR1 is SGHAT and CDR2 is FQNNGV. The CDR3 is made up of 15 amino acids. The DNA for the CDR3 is TGTGCCAGCAGCTTAGTCAGGCAAAGATACAATGAGCAGTTCTTC. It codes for CASSLVRQRYNEQFF.

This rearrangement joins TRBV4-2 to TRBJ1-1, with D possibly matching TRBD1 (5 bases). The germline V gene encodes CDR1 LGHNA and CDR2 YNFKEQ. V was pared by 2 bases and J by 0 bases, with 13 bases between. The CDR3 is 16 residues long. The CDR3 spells CASSQSPAGMNTEAFF. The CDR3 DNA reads TGTGCCAGCAGCCAATCGCCCGCAGGGATGAACACTGAAGCTTTCTTT.

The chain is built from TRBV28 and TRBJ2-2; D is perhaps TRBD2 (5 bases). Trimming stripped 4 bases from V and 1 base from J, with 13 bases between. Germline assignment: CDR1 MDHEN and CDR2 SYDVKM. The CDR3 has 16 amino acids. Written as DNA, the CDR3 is TGTGCCAGCAGTTCCCCCGCTAGCCGGAACACCGGGGAGCTGTTTTTT. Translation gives CASSSPASRNTGELFF.